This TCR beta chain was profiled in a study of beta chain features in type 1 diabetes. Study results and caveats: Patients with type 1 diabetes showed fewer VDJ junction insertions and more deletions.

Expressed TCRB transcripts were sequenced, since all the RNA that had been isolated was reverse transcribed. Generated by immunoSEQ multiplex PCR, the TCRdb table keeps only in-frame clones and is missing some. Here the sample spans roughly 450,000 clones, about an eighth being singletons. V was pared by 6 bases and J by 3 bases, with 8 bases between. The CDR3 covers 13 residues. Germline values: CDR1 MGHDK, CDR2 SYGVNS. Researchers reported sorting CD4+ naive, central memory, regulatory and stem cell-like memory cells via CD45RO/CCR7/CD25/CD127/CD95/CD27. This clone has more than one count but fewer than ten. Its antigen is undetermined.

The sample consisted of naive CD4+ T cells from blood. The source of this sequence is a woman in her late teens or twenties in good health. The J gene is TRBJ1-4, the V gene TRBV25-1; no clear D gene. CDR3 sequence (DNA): TGTGCCAGCAGGCGGGCCGCTAATGAAAAACTGTTTTTT. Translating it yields CASRRAANEKLFF. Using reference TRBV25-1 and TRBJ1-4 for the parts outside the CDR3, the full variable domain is EADIYQTPRYLVIGTGKKITLECSQTMGHDKMYWYQQDPGMELHLIHYSYGVNSTEKGDLSSESTVSRIRTEHFPLTLESARPSHTSQYLCASRRAANEKLFFGSGTQLSVL.